This TCR beta chain was captured by sequencing in a study of shared clonotypes between healthy human individuals. Assay used: immunoSEQ multiplex PCR; TCRdb lists only in-frame clones, some missing. Among 2 million to 2.5 million clones listed, approximately 94% were seen once. The study enrolled healthy HIV-negative adults without recent acute infections or vaccinations as donors. Germline trimming cut 8 bases from V and 4 bases from J; bases unmatched to any gene: 0. The CDR3 runs to 12 residues. Germline values: CDR1 MNHNS, CDR2 SASEGT. The V call is TRBV6-1, the J call TRBJ1-5, with 9 bases aligning to TRBD1. The source of this sequence is a man between 18 and 35 years old in good health. Sequencing was done on a sample of naive CD4+ T cells sorted from blood. The subset here: CD45RA+ positively selected. As DNA, the CDR3 is TGTGCCAGCGGACAGGGGAATCAGCCCCAGCATTTT. This codes for CASGQGNQPQHF.